This TCR beta chain was recovered during a study of blood T cells in healthy people across ages. Then a second PCR, running roughly 6 to 12 cycles, was carried out with a sample-barcoded 5' primer and a J-beta primer mix. TCRdb called the 5' RACE reads again in MiXCR, with one record for every CDR3 protein. The repertoire has fewer than 950,000 distinct CDR3 sequences, 35% to 40% of them found once; the top ten carry over 10%. Concerning this clonotype itself: The antigen is unknown. It may be a read error: a sequence one base away is much more abundant.

Healthy Caucasians from Russia aged roughly 6 to 90 served as donors. Findings and caveats of the study: In long-lived donors, naive CD4+ cell counts and diversity exceeded those of aged donors. Age brought a roughly linear fall in TCR beta diversity measured per million T cells. As naive T cell percentage varied, TCR beta diversity correlated strongly with it.

Specimen: blood. The sequence came from a man in his late teens or twenties in good health.

The CDR3 here is CASASGTSYEQYF. The CDR3 nucleotides are TGTGCCAGCGCTAGCGGAACCTCCTACGAGCAGTACTTC. The chain is built from TRBV28 and TRBJ2-7, with 7 bases lining up with TRBD2. Germline V CDR1 and CDR2: MDHEN, SYDVKM. The CDR3 sequence is 13 residues long. V lost 8 bases, J lost 0 bases, and 4 bases stayed unmatched.